Listed below are T cell receptor beta chains from one sample, sequenced in a study of early stage breast cancer tumors. The data were produced by immunoSEQ multiplex PCR, yet TCRdb's version contains in-frame clones alone and is incomplete. The sample has about 14,000 clones, roughly 83% seen once. Source material: normal breast tissue next to the tumor. These receptor sequences come from a person aged 50-59 years with breast cancer. The CDR3 runs from the conserved cysteine through the conserved F or W. The D gene is left open where the match is weak.

v_gene	j_gene	d_gene	CDR3aa
TRBV15	TRBJ1-4	NA	CATSRDSGGGEKLFF
TRBV27	TRBJ2-3	NA	CASSLSGQTSTDTQYF
TRBV18	TRBJ1-5	NA	CASSPSATNQPQHF
TRBV19	TRBJ2-6	NA	CASSTHSKSQSRANVLTF
TRBV28	TRBJ1-4	NA	CASSLSQGSNEKLFF
TRBV19	TRBJ2-3	NA	CASSLSPGVRTDTQYF
TRBV7-2	TRBJ2-6	NA	CASSLIRAATGANVLTF
TRBV27	TRBJ2-7	NA	CASSLIGPYEQYF
TRBV5-8	TRBJ2-1	NA	CASRPGTWDEQFF
TRBV7-7	TRBJ2-2	NA	CASSTSNTGELFF
TRBV10-1	TRBJ1-3	NA	CASSESSSRDNGNTIYF
TRBV27	TRBJ2-1	TRBD1	CASSLGQGANEQFF
TRBV15	TRBJ1-3	NA	CATSSDRLSGNTIYF
TRBV19	TRBJ2-5	NA	CASTKSRDRETQYF
TRBV2	TRBJ2-1	TRBD2	CASSVATSGSGFSYNEQFF
TRBV28	TRBJ1-4	NA	CASSINEKLFF
TRBV7-3	TRBJ2-3	NA	CASSSTGLANTQYF
TRBV5-1	TRBJ2-2	NA	CASSLAGGGSNTGELFF
TRBV6-5	TRBJ2-4	NA	CASSPVRPAKNIQYF
TRBV10-3	TRBJ2-7	TRBD2	CAISALAGGYEQYF
TRBV2	TRBJ1-2	NA	CASSELEYGYTF
TRBV7-9	TRBJ2-7	TRBD2	CASSSGGSFSEQYF
TRBV19	TRBJ2-5	TRBD2	CASSLLAGVQYF
TRBV19	TRBJ1-5	NA	CASSMGATSNQPQHF
TRBV18	TRBJ1-1	NA	CASRQGGNTEAFF
TRBV27	TRBJ1-4	NA	CASSPRAGIATNEKLFF